This T cell receptor beta chain was observed in a study of T cell responses to AZD1222 COVID-19 vaccine. The V and J ends lost 0 bases and 5 bases respectively, with 6 bases between them. This CDR3 is built from 13 residues. From germline, CDR1 is LGHNA and CDR2 YSLEER. Some clones are missing from TCRdb's copy, which holds only in-frame ones; the method was immunoSEQ multiplex PCR. The repertoire holds roughly 150,000 clones, with about nine tenths as singletons. The genes are TRBV4-3 and TRBJ2-3; the D is unclear. The sequencing used peripheral blood, collected 28 days after the second AZD1222 dose. The clonotype was recovered from an adult who received the AZD1222 COVID-19 vaccine. CDR3 nucleotides: TGCGCCAGCAGCCAAGATCGGAGAGATACGCAGTATTTT. Translating gives CASSQDRRDTQYF.